This T cell receptor beta chain was sequenced in a study of prognosis after radiotherapy for stage I lung cancer. As for the study in general: The patient group included nobody who received concurrent therapy with stereotactic body radiotherapy.

Per germline, CDR1 SGHAT and CDR2 FQNNGV. V was cut by 2 bases and J by 2 bases, with 6 bases left in between. This CDR3 has 13 residues. Genomic DNA served as the source from which two-round multiplex PCR generated TCR beta CDR3 amplicons. The authors ran first-round PCR with primers specific to each TRBV and TRBJ gene. MiXCR, applied by TCRdb to the multiplex PCR reads, yields one record per CDR3 protein. This sample has about 25,000 distinct CDR3 sequences, with roughly 40% found just once. This clonotype turned up a few times. This specimen was PBMCs, taken before or after stereotactic body radiation therapy (not recorded which). The chain uses TRBV11-2 and TRBJ1-1, with unresolved D. This receptor was taken from a donor aged 50 or older with non-small cell lung cancer. Here the CDR3 DNA reads TGTGCCAGCAGCTTATGGTCCAACACTGAAGCTTTCTTT. Translation gives CASSLWSNTEAFF. Combining the CDR3 with reference TRBV11-2 and TRBJ1-1 gives the whole variable domain EAGVAQSPRYKIIEKRQSVAFWCNPISGHATLYWYQQILGQGPKLLIQFQNNGVVDDSQLPKDRFSAERLKGVDSTLKIQPAKLEDSAVYLCASSLWSNTEAFFGQGTRLTVV.